The rows below give T cell receptor beta chains drawn from one sample of a study of a mutant IDH1 vaccine in newly diagnosed glioma. Antigens for these TCRs are unknown. Here immunoSEQ multiplex PCR was the method, and the copy in TCRdb shows in-frame clones only, minus some. Among tens of thousands of clones listed, about 86% were seen once. The source material was PBMCs, sampled from a glioma patient whose treatment included an IDH1 peptide vaccine. These receptors all come from a woman in her thirties or forties with glioma. Some clones in this sample may be carry-over from other donors' samples. Each CDR3 is given without its conserved first and last residue. Each record gives: CDR3 length, J gene, V gene, CDR3 protein.

13 TRBJ1-4 TRBV28 ASSSLGQVNEKLF
12 TRBJ2-7 TRBV7-9 ASSLDRGTHEQY
12 TRBJ1-2 TRBV7-2 ASSSSRANYGYT
12 TRBJ2-7 TRBV4-2 ASSPTGGRDEQY
12 TRBJ2-7 TRBV7-9 ASSLDWDGYEQY
12 TRBJ2-5 TRBV5-1 ASGAGARMETQY
12 TRBJ1-5 TRBV19 ASSIIGGDQPQH
11 TRBJ1-5 TRBV6-1 ASSEVGNQPQH
12 TRBJ1-1 TRBV7-8 ASSSSSRLTEAF
15 TRBJ2-1 TRBV5-1 ASRMTSGSTKNNEQF
11 TRBJ2-3 TRBV12-5 ASGLVPYDTQY
10 TRBJ2-1 TRBV6-1 ASSLDYNEQF
15 TRBJ2-5 TRBV5-4 ASSPGGRSGVEETQY
13 TRBJ1-1 TRBV23-1 ASSRPSPLNTEAF
12 TRBJ2-7 TRBV7-6 ASSPPTGWGEQY
14 TRBJ2-2 TRBV19 ASRGTGTARTGELF
13 TRBJ2-7 TRBV4-3 ASSQVIQGNYEQY
12 TRBJ1-4 TRBV5-5 ASSFRGQGEKLF